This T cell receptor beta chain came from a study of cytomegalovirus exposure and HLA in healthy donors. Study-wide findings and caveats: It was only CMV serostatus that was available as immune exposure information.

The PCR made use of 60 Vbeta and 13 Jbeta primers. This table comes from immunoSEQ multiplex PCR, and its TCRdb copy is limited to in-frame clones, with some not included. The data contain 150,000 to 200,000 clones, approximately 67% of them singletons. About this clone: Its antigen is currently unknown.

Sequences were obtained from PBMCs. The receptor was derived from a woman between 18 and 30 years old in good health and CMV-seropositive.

CDR3 sequence: CASSQEEERYYNEQFF. As DNA, the CDR3 is TGTGCCAGCAGCCAAGAAGAGGAACGGTACTACAATGAGCAGTTCTTC. The chain links TRBV4-2 to TRBJ2-1; D gene uncertain. CDR1 and CDR2 from the germline V gene are LGHNA and YNFKEQ. The V gene lost 0 bases and the J gene lost 3 bases, with 12 bases spanning the gap. CDR3 length equals 16 residues.